These T cell receptor beta chains were read from a single sample in a study of beta chain features in type 1 diabetes. The table came from immunoSEQ multiplex PCR; TCRdb's copy has only in-frame clones and leaves some out. The sample has about 160,000 clones; 6.5% to 9.5% are singletons. Sequences were obtained from central memory CD4+ T cells from blood. The receptor source for this set is a woman aged 40 to 50 with type 1 diabetes. CDR3s include the opening cysteine and the closing phenylalanine or tryptophan. Each record gives: J gene, V gene, clone size, D gene, CDR3 protein, CDR3 DNA. A D gene is named only where the DNA matches it firmly. A clone size is listed for some rows: how often the clone was seen (once, few, many), or a class if it is expanded.

j_gene: TRBJ1-1; v_gene: TRBV6-4; abundance: many; d_gene: NA; CDR3aa: CASSEQLNTEAFF; CDR3nt: TGTGCCAGCAGTGAACAACTGAACACTGAAGCTTTCTTT
j_gene: TRBJ1-3; v_gene: TRBV25-1; abundance: few; d_gene: NA; CDR3aa: CASTYVGTIYF; CDR3nt: TGTGCCAGCACTTATGTCGGGACCATATATTTT
j_gene: TRBJ1-2; v_gene: TRBV27; abundance: few; d_gene: NA; CDR3aa: CASSLDSRNYGYTF; CDR3nt: TGTGCCAGCAGTTTGGACAGCCGGAACTATGGCTACACCTTC
j_gene: TRBJ1-1; v_gene: TRBV11-1; abundance: NA; d_gene: NA; CDR3aa: CASSLGENTEAFF; CDR3nt: TGTGCCAGCAGCTTAGGAGAAAACACTGAAGCTTTCTTT
j_gene: TRBJ1-1; v_gene: TRBV15; abundance: NA; d_gene: NA; CDR3aa: CATRERLDTEAFF; CDR3nt: TGTGCCACCAGGGAGCGGTTGGACACTGAAGCTTTCTTT
j_gene: TRBJ2-1; v_gene: TRBV5-1; abundance: many; d_gene: NA; CDR3aa: CASKVPAGEQFF; CDR3nt: TGCGCCAGCAAGGTTCCGGCGGGAGAGCAGTTCTTC
j_gene: TRBJ1-1; v_gene: TRBV18; abundance: NA; d_gene: TRBD1; CDR3aa: CASSPGQDRLTEAFF; CDR3nt: TGTGCCAGCTCACCAGGACAGGACCGACTCACTGAAGCTTTCTTT
j_gene: TRBJ2-1; v_gene: TRBV5-1; abundance: few; d_gene: NA; CDR3aa: CASSLAGNLFFSYNEQFF; CDR3nt: TGCGCCAGCAGCTTGGCCGGGAATCTATTTTTCTCCTACAATGAGCAGTTCTTC
j_gene: TRBJ1-2; v_gene: TRBV28; abundance: NA; d_gene: NA; CDR3aa: CASISGEDHGYTF; CDR3nt: TGTGCCAGCATCTCCGGGGAGGACCATGGCTACACCTTC
j_gene: TRBJ2-1; v_gene: TRBV27; abundance: NA; d_gene: TRBD2; CDR3aa: CASSYLSGRANEQFF; CDR3nt: TGTGCCAGCAGTTACCTTAGCGGGAGGGCCAATGAGCAGTTCTTC
j_gene: TRBJ1-1; v_gene: TRBV28; abundance: few; d_gene: NA; CDR3aa: CASRRQETLNTEAFF; CDR3nt: TGTGCCAGCAGAAGACAGGAGACCTTGAACACTGAAGCTTTCTTT
j_gene: TRBJ2-7; v_gene: TRBV6-5; abundance: few; d_gene: TRBD1; CDR3aa: CASSPRDRDVHEQYF; CDR3nt: TGTGCCAGCAGCCCCAGGGACAGGGATGTCCACGAGCAGTACTTC
j_gene: TRBJ2-3; v_gene: TRBV5-6; abundance: few; d_gene: NA; CDR3aa: CASSLFALRAGSTDTQYF; CDR3nt: TGTGCCAGCAGCTTGTTTGCACTCAGGGCCGGGAGCACAGATACGCAGTATTTT
j_gene: TRBJ2-1; v_gene: TRBV20-1; abundance: NA; d_gene: NA; CDR3aa: CSAQQGYEQFF; CDR3nt: TGCAGTGCTCAACAGGGTTATGAGCAGTTCTTC
j_gene: TRBJ2-1; v_gene: TRBV2; abundance: few; d_gene: NA; CDR3aa: CASSYRARDYNEQFF; CDR3nt: TGTGCCAGCAGCTATCGCGCAAGAGACTACAATGAGCAGTTCTTC
j_gene: TRBJ2-7; v_gene: TRBV5-1; abundance: NA; d_gene: NA; CDR3aa: CASSLVAGTAYEQYF; CDR3nt: TGCGCCAGCAGCTTGGTGGCGGGGACCGCCTACGAGCAGTACTTC
j_gene: TRBJ2-5; v_gene: TRBV19; abundance: few; d_gene: TRBD1; CDR3aa: CASSQGTVQETQYF; CDR3nt: TGTGCCAGTAGCCAAGGGACAGTTCAAGAGACCCAGTACTTC
j_gene: TRBJ2-7; v_gene: TRBV7-2; abundance: NA; d_gene: NA; CDR3aa: CASSSPARGTRTYEQYF; CDR3nt: TGTGCCAGCAGCTCTCCCGCTAGGGGGACCAGAACCTACGAGCAGTACTTC
j_gene: TRBJ2-7; v_gene: TRBV7-2; abundance: few; d_gene: TRBD2; CDR3aa: CASSLGGGISYEQYF; CDR3nt: TGTGCCAGCAGCTTGGGGGGGGGAATCTCCTACGAGCAGTACTTC
j_gene: TRBJ2-7; v_gene: TRBV14; abundance: NA; d_gene: TRBD2; CDR3aa: CASGPLAGASYEQYF; CDR3nt: TGTGCCAGCGGACCCCTAGCGGGGGCCTCCTACGAGCAGTACTTC
j_gene: TRBJ2-1; v_gene: TRBV19; abundance: NA; d_gene: TRBD2; CDR3aa: CASSMLGLANEQFF; CDR3nt: TGTGCCAGTAGTATGCTGGGACTAGCCAATGAGCAGTTCTTC
j_gene: TRBJ2-1; v_gene: TRBV13; abundance: NA; d_gene: NA; CDR3aa: CASSRAADYNEQFF; CDR3nt: TGTGCCAGCAGCAGAGCAGCGGACTACAATGAGCAGTTCTTC
j_gene: TRBJ1-3; v_gene: TRBV30; abundance: NA; d_gene: NA; CDR3aa: CAWMSWGLSSAISGNTIYF; CDR3nt: TGTGCCTGGATGAGCTGGGGACTGTCGAGTGCTATCTCTGGAAACACCATATATTTT
j_gene: TRBJ1-5; v_gene: TRBV7-2; abundance: few; d_gene: NA; CDR3aa: CASSFGQGLNQPQHF; CDR3nt: TGTGCCAGCAGTTTCGGACAAGGCCTCAATCAGCCCCAGCATTTT
j_gene: TRBJ2-7; v_gene: TRBV2; abundance: NA; d_gene: NA; CDR3aa: CASRDNSYEQYF; CDR3nt: TGTGCCAGCAGGGACAATTCCTACGAGCAGTACTTC
j_gene: TRBJ2-1; v_gene: TRBV4-3; abundance: few; d_gene: NA; CDR3aa: CASSQFAGSGGEQFF; CDR3nt: TGCGCCAGCAGCCAATTCGCGGGAAGTGGGGGTGAGCAGTTCTTC
j_gene: TRBJ1-5; v_gene: TRBV5-1; abundance: NA; d_gene: NA; CDR3aa: CASSFGRRQPQHF; CDR3nt: TGCGCCAGCAGCTTTGGCCGGAGGCAGCCCCAGCATTTT
j_gene: TRBJ2-1; v_gene: TRBV30; abundance: NA; d_gene: TRBD2; CDR3aa: CAFEPGTSPYNEQFF; CDR3nt: TGTGCCTTCGAACCCGGGACTAGTCCCTACAATGAGCAGTTCTTC
j_gene: TRBJ2-1; v_gene: TRBV7-7; abundance: few; d_gene: NA; CDR3aa: CASSVTGTPGTEQFF; CDR3nt: TGTGCCAGCAGCGTCACCGGGACACCCGGTACAGAGCAGTTCTTC
j_gene: TRBJ2-5; v_gene: TRBV5-6; abundance: few; d_gene: TRBD1; CDR3aa: CASSYSPGQEAQETQYF; CDR3nt: TGTGCCAGCAGCTACTCTCCGGGACAGGAGGCTCAAGAGACCCAGTACTTC
j_gene: TRBJ1-2; v_gene: TRBV5-1; abundance: few; d_gene: TRBD1; CDR3aa: CASTSGTGSDGYTF; CDR3nt: TGCGCCAGCACCTCCGGGACAGGGTCGGATGGCTACACCTTC
j_gene: TRBJ2-6; v_gene: TRBV7-3; abundance: few; d_gene: TRBD2; CDR3aa: CASSSPLRSSGSSGANVLTF; CDR3nt: TGTGCCAGCAGCTCCCCACTTAGGTCTAGCGGGAGCTCTGGGGCCAACGTCCTGACTTTC
j_gene: TRBJ2-5; v_gene: TRBV5-1; abundance: few; d_gene: NA; CDR3aa: CASSLGTGGQTQYF; CDR3nt: TGCGCCAGCAGCTTGGGAACGGGGGGCCAGACCCAGTACTTC
j_gene: TRBJ2-6; v_gene: TRBV6-6; abundance: few; d_gene: NA; CDR3aa: CASEGDGANVLTF; CDR3nt: TGTGCCAGCGAGGGGGACGGGGCCAACGTCCTGACTTTC
j_gene: TRBJ2-7; v_gene: TRBV10-3; abundance: few; d_gene: NA; CDR3aa: CATAADSTYEQYF; CDR3nt: TGTGCCACCGCCGCCGACAGTACCTACGAGCAGTACTTC
j_gene: TRBJ2-1; v_gene: TRBV30; abundance: few; d_gene: TRBD2; CDR3aa: CAWSANGLAGGLFF; CDR3nt: TGTGCCTGGAGTGCCAATGGACTAGCGGGAGGTTTGTTCTTC
j_gene: TRBJ1-2; v_gene: TRBV5-4; abundance: NA; d_gene: TRBD1; CDR3aa: CASRNQGEAGYTF; CDR3nt: TGTGCCAGCAGGAACCAGGGGGAGGCTGGCTACACCTTC
j_gene: TRBJ1-1; v_gene: TRBV28; abundance: NA; d_gene: NA; CDR3aa: CASSPGDTPSGEAFF; CDR3nt: TGTGCCAGCAGTCCCGGGGACACCCCCAGCGGTGAGGCTTTCTTT
j_gene: TRBJ1-4; v_gene: TRBV7-9; abundance: few; d_gene: TRBD1; CDR3aa: CASSLGQGDVANEKLFF; CDR3nt: TGTGCCAGCAGCTTAGGACAGGGAGACGTGGCTAATGAAAAACTGTTTTTT
j_gene: TRBJ1-1; v_gene: TRBV7-9; abundance: NA; d_gene: TRBD1; CDR3aa: CASSPGQGENEAFF; CDR3nt: TGTGCCAGCAGCCCGGGACAGGGGGAAAATGAAGCTTTCTTT
j_gene: TRBJ2-2; v_gene: TRBV7-3; abundance: NA; d_gene: TRBD1; CDR3aa: CASRSTGAGTGELFF; CDR3nt: TGTGCCAGCAGGTCGACAGGGGCGGGAACCGGGGAGCTGTTTTTT
j_gene: TRBJ2-5; v_gene: TRBV29-1; abundance: NA; d_gene: TRBD2; CDR3aa: CSVTRPQMGGEETQYF; CDR3nt: TGCAGCGTGACACGGCCCCAGATGGGAGGGGAAGAGACCCAGTACTTC
j_gene: TRBJ1-2; v_gene: TRBV7-2; abundance: NA; d_gene: NA; CDR3aa: CASSSQLASGTFNYGYTF; CDR3nt: TGTGCCAGCAGCTCCCAATTAGCCTCCGGGACATTTAACTATGGCTACACCTTC
j_gene: TRBJ2-7; v_gene: TRBV11-2; abundance: NA; d_gene: NA; CDR3aa: CASSFSGEQYF; CDR3nt: TGTGCCAGCAGCTTTTCCGGCGAGCAGTACTTC
j_gene: TRBJ2-7; v_gene: TRBV7-8; abundance: few; d_gene: NA; CDR3aa: CASSLGLTNEQYF; CDR3nt: TGTGCCAGCAGCTTAGGGCTCACCAACGAGCAGTACTTC
j_gene: TRBJ2-3; v_gene: TRBV7-2; abundance: NA; d_gene: NA; CDR3aa: CASKFARGTDTQYF; CDR3nt: TGTGCCAGCAAATTCGCGCGGGGCACAGATACGCAGTATTTT
j_gene: TRBJ1-5; v_gene: TRBV5-4; abundance: NA; d_gene: NA; CDR3aa: CASSRGSSNQPQHF; CDR3nt: TGTGCCAGCAGTAGGGGAAGTTCCAATCAGCCCCAGCATTTT
j_gene: TRBJ2-5; v_gene: TRBV15; abundance: NA; d_gene: NA; CDR3aa: CATSRDIQNQETQYF; CDR3nt: TGTGCCACCAGCAGAGATATCCAGAACCAAGAGACCCAGTACTTC
j_gene: TRBJ1-5; v_gene: TRBV27; abundance: few; d_gene: NA; CDR3aa: CASSSQMTGGNQPQHF; CDR3nt: TGTGCCAGCAGTTCCCAAATGACGGGAGGCAATCAGCCCCAGCATTTT
j_gene: TRBJ2-7; v_gene: TRBV7-9; abundance: few; d_gene: TRBD1; CDR3aa: CASSSTDQRTGPIPYEQYF; CDR3nt: TGTGCCAGCAGCTCGACAGACCAACGGACAGGGCCAATCCCCTACGAGCAGTACTTC
j_gene: TRBJ2-5; v_gene: TRBV28; abundance: few; d_gene: NA; CDR3aa: CASSPPEGGDFKTQYF; CDR3nt: TGTGCCAGCAGTCCTCCCGAGGGGGGGGACTTCAAGACCCAGTACTTC